This TCR beta chain was retrieved from a study of human T cells and chemical hapten exposure. The overall study: Chiefly women, the patients showed alopecia areata, totalis or universalis. Points from the study as a whole: Versus controls, expanded TCRs had significantly more large CDR3 similarity clusters.

TCRdb reanalysed the RACE reads using MiXCR and keeps one entry per CDR3 protein. The table lists about 64,000 distinct CDR3 sequences, approximately 9.9% of them singletons. The time point here: patch test 3, about 24 weeks after DPC sensitization. Treatment defined: therapeutic diphenylcyclopropenone sensitization with weekly scalp DPC. Alopecia patients, 18 to 70 years old and DPC-suitable, served as donors. The authors' total RNA extraction used unfractionated whole blood. This clonotype has at least ten counts. Antigen: not known. The sample was whole blood, taken in connection with sensitization to the hapten diphenylcyclopropenone (DPC). The clonotype comes from a woman in her thirties with alopecia areata. Some clones in this sample may be carry-over from other donors' samples.

The CDR3 coding sequence is TGTGCCACCAGTGATGCCTCCCGTCCCGCGAACACCGGGGAGCTGTTTTTT. Protein sequence: CATSDASRPANTGELFF. This chain links TRBV24-1 with TRBJ2-2; D is undetermined. V was cut by 3 bases and J by 0 bases, with 13 bases left in between. The CDR3 runs 17 residues. Germline lookup yields CDR1 KGHDR and CDR2 SFDVKD.